The 11 T cell receptor beta chains below were found in one sample sequenced in a study of control samples from healthy donors and cancer patients. The protocol was immunoSEQ multiplex PCR, while the TCRdb copy is restricted to in-frame clones and leaves out a portion. The repertoire holds about 40,000 clones, with more than 85% as singletons. Sequences were obtained from blood. These receptors all come from a woman in her fifties or sixties in good health.

The rearrangement links TRBV5-5 to TRBJ1-3; 8 nucleotides match TRBD1. The CDR3 loop spans 15 amino acids. The ends lost 4 bases at V and 4 bases at J; junction bases unmatched: 7. CDR1 is SGHKS, CDR2 YYEKEE, per germline (reference sequence). CDR3 bases: TGTGCCAGCAGCACCCCGACAGGGGCGGGAAACACCATATATTTT. Its translation is CASSTPTGAGNTIYF.

This chain links TRBV19 with TRBJ2-1; 7 bases line up with TRBD1. V lost 7 bases to trimming and J lost 4 bases; unmatched junction nucleotides: 7. The CDR3 runs 14 residues. CDR1 and CDR2 from the germline V gene are LNHDA and SQIVND (reference sequence). DNA for the CDR3: TGTGCCAGTACTCCGGGACAGACTTACAATGAGCAGTTCTTC. Translation gives CASTPGQTYNEQFF.

J is TRBJ1-4 and V is TRBV4-3; the D gene is possibly TRBD1 (5 bases). Trimming shortened V by 4 bases and J by 4 bases, and 10 bases separated the two germline ends. This CDR3 has 14 amino acids. Germline values: CDR1 LGHNA, CDR2 YSLEER. CDR3 in amino acids: CASSPDSLNEKLFF. In nucleotides, the CDR3 is TGCGCCAGCAGCCCCGACAGCCTTAATGAAAAACTGTTTTTT.

The CDR3 DNA follows: TGCGCCAGCAGCTTGTCCGCCGGACAGGTGAACACTGAAGCTTTCTTT. It specifies CASSLSAGQVNTEAFF. The chain joins TRBV5-1 to TRBJ1-1; 7 bases are a match to TRBD1. The CDR3 contains 16 residues. The germline gives CDR1 SGHRS, CDR2 YFSETQ. Unmatched junction bases numbered 6, after V lost 1 base and J lost 0 bases.

V and J are TRBV21-1 and TRBJ2-2. TRBV21-1 is described as a pseudogene. The CDR3 is 14 residues long. The CDR3 reads CASSKAPSTGELFF. The DNA of the CDR3 is TGTGCCAGCAGCAAAGCGCCAAGCACCGGGGAGCTGTTTTTT.

The chain links TRBV29-1 to TRBJ1-1; the D is unclear. The CDR3 is made up of 12 amino acids. Germline CDR1 SQVTM, CDR2 ANQGSEA. With 5 bases removed from V and 3 bases from J, the gap between germline ends came to 10 bases. The CDR3 protein is CSVSDGYTEAFF. The CDR3 nucleotides are TGCAGCGTTTCCGATGGGTACACTGAAGCTTTCTTT.

V gene TRBV27 combines with J gene TRBJ1-4; D uncertain. CDR3 length: 13 residues. V was shortened by 5 bases and J by 8 bases, with 12 bases between the two germline ends. Looked up from germline, CDR1 is MNHEY and CDR2 is SMNVEV (reference sequence). CDR3 in DNA: TGTGCCAGCAGTGCTTACATGGGGGAAAAACTGTTTTTT. This sequence encodes CASSAYMGEKLFF.

The chain links TRBV19 to TRBJ2-7, with TRBD1 matching over 10 bases. Trimming cost V 5 bases and J 5 bases; bases outside gene matches: 6. CDR3 length: 14 amino acids. Looked up from germline, CDR1 is LNHDA and CDR2 is SQIVND (reference sequence). The CDR3 coding sequence is TGTGCCAGTAGTTCCGGGACAGGGGACCACGAGCAGTACTTC. It specifies CASSSGTGDHEQYF.

The chain joins TRBV6-4 to TRBJ2-3; D is perhaps TRBD1 (5 bases). Germline V lookup: CDR1 MRHNA, CDR2 SNTAGT. The CDR3 spans 20 residues. V was trimmed by 5 bases and J by 3 bases, leaving 30 bases between them. The CDR3 spells CASSLPRTGRGEWLTDTQYF. The DNA of the CDR3 is TGTGCCAGCAGTTTACCTCGTACCGGAAGGGGTGAATGGTTGACAGATACGCAGTATTTT.

This sequence joins TRBV4-2 and TRBJ1-2; D call uncertain. V was shortened by 1 base and J by 4 bases, with 16 bases between the two germline ends. The length of the CDR3 is 16 residues. Germline V gene sequence: CDR1 LGHNA, CDR2 YNFKEQ. The CDR3 is CASSQVDLYPPYGYTF. CDR3 DNA: TGTGCCAGCAGCCAAGTGGATCTTTACCCCCCCTATGGCTACACCTTC.

This clone has only a few counts. The chain uses TRBV7-8 and TRBJ2-3, with TRBD2 matching over 10 bases. The CDR3 has 22 amino acids. Trimming cost V 8 bases and J 0 bases; bases outside gene matches: 26. Per germline, CDR1 SGHVS and CDR2 FQNEAQ. The CDR3 DNA reads as TGTGCCAGCGCCCCTGGCATAGCGGGGGGCCGTATAGGAGAATATAGCACAGATACGCAGTATTTT. As protein: CASAPGIAGGRIGEYSTDTQYF. Looking up the rest from reference TRBV7-8 and TRBJ2-3 gives the full variable domain: GAGVSQSPRYKVAKRGQDVALRCDPISGHVSLFWYQQALGQGPEFLTYFQNEAQLDKSGLPSDRFFAERPEGSVSTLKIQRTQQEDSAVYLCASAPGIAGGRIGEYSTDTQYFGPGTRLTVL.